This paragraph covers one TCR beta chain sequence. These data come from a study of CD8 T cells in Susac syndrome. Study-wide background: Treatment at blood withdrawal was none, corticosteroids, or intravenous immunoglobulin alone in Susac syndrome patients.

Reverse transcription used roughly 0.5 to 1 ug RNA and random hexamers. TCRdb reanalysed the immunoSEQ multiplex PCR reads using MiXCR and keeps one entry per CDR3 protein. The table records about 210,000 distinct CDR3 sequences, about 95% of them present only once. Trimming pared 1 base from V and 5 bases from J, leaving 11 bases between. This CDR3 spans 14 amino acids. This clonotype was sampled from a human donor with Susac syndrome. The V and J genes are TRBV12-3 or TRBV12-4 and TRBJ2-5; perhaps TRBD2 as D (6 bases). Source material: CD4+ T cells from PBMCs. In DNA, the CDR3 is TGTGCCAGCAGTTTAGTCGGCGGGGAGGAGACCCAGTACTTC. This translates into CASSLVGGEETQYF.